The 30 T cell receptor beta chains given below trace back to one sample, sequenced in a study of cytomegalovirus exposure and HLA in healthy donors. A multiplex PCR was run with 60 Vbeta primers and 13 Jbeta primers. Clones were sequenced by immunoSEQ multiplex PCR, and TCRdb holds only the in-frame ones, with some missing. The table includes fewer than 200,000 clones, 12% detected once. Specimen: PBMCs. These receptors all come from a man in his fifties in good health and CMV-seropositive.

This clone has a handful of counts. This chain joins TRBV5-1 and TRBJ1-6, with TRBD1 as a possible D gene (5 bases). The CDR3 runs to 14 residues. V was shortened by 4 bases and J by 7 bases, with 12 bases between the two germline ends. The V gene's germline CDR1 is SGHRS and CDR2 YFSETQ. CDR3 sequence: CASSRQTSNSPLHF. DNA for the CDR3: TGCGCCAGCAGCCGACAGACAAGCAATTCACCCCTCCACTTT.

This clone has only a few counts. The chain's CDR3 is CALKATGSGGDEQFF. Written as DNA, the CDR3 is TGTGCCCTCAAGGCGACGGGTAGCGGTGGGGATGAGCAGTTCTTC. The chain employs TRBV10-3 and TRBJ2-1, with D possibly being TRBD2 (6 bases). V was clipped by 11 bases and J by 8 bases, with 25 bases between them. Germline values: CDR1 ENHRY, CDR2 SYGVKD. This CDR3 has 15 residues.

In its sample, this clone was seen a few times. This chain joins TRBV6-1 and TRBJ1-2; TRBD1 matches at 8 bases. V lost 4 bases and J lost 8; bases outside the gene matches: 12. The germline V gene encodes CDR1 MNHNS and CDR2 SASEGT. The CDR3 covers 15 residues. This CDR3 reads CASSAPGGRSRGYTF. As DNA, the CDR3 is TGTGCCAGCAGTGCCCCAGGGGGCCGGTCCCGCGGCTACACCTTC.

This chain joins TRBV9 and TRBJ2-1; 7 nucleotides agree with TRBD1. Trimming removed 5 bases from V and 8 bases from J; junction bases left unmatched: 13. CDR1 is SGDLS and CDR2 is YYNGEE in the germline V gene. This CDR3 is built from 15 residues. The CDR3 is CASRPLRGGSYEQFF. CDR3 DNA: TGTGCCAGCAGACCCCTCCGAGGGGGCAGTTATGAGCAGTTCTTC.

CDR3 sequence (DNA): TGTGCCAGCAGTGAAAGGGCTAGCGGGGGAACAGATACGCAGTATTTT. Translating it yields CASSERASGGTDTQYF. The rearrangement uses TRBV2 and TRBJ2-3; 10 nucleotides align to TRBD2. Losses at the gene ends were 2 bases for V and 3 bases for J; bases not matched to a gene: 5. Germline CDR1 and CDR2: SNHLY and FYNNEI. This CDR3 is 16 amino acids long. Combining the CDR3 with reference TRBV2 and TRBJ2-3 gives the whole variable domain EPEVTQTPSHQVTQMGQEVILRCVPISNHLYFYWYRQILGQKVEFLVSFYNNEISEKSEIFDDQFSVERPDGSNFTLKIRSTKLEDSAMYFCASSERASGGTDTQYFGPGTRLTVL.

The rearrangement links TRBV6-5 to TRBJ1-3; D might be TRBD1 (5 bases). Germline CDR1 is MNHEY and CDR2 is SVGAGI. Trimming stripped 7 bases from V and 2 bases from J, with 12 bases between. The CDR3 is 14 amino acids. In nucleotides, the CDR3 is TGTGCCAGCATTTCGGGACTACCTGGAAACACCATATATTTT. Its translation is CASISGLPGNTIYF.

The chain links TRBV5-1 to TRBJ1-1, with TRBD1 identical over 10 bases. The junction had 5 bases not matched to a gene; V was cut back by 2 bases and J by 7 bases. This CDR3 region has 14 residues. Germline V gene lookup returns CDR1 SGHRS and CDR2 YFSETQ. CDR3 residues: CASSLGTGEIEAFF. The CDR3 DNA reads TGCGCCAGCAGCTTAGGGACAGGGGAAATTGAAGCTTTCTTT.

This chain uses TRBV10-3 with TRBJ1-4; no firm D call. V was clipped by 2 bases and J by 2 bases, with 9 bases between them. CDR3 size: 15 residues. The germline gives CDR1 ENHRY, CDR2 SYGVKD. CDR3 residues: CAISEERVTNEKLFF. DNA of the CDR3: TGTGCCATCAGTGAGGAGAGGGTGACTAATGAAAAACTGTTTTTT.

The chain employs TRBV20-1 and TRBJ1-1, with D uncertain. The CDR3 runs to 11 residues. Trimming shortened V by 5 bases and J by 1 base, and 5 bases separated the two germline ends. Germline CDR1 reads DFQATT; CDR2 reads SNEGSKA (reference sequence). CDR3 DNA sequence: TGCAGTGCTGAGAGGAACACTGAAGCTTTCTTT. Its protein is CSAERNTEAFF.

The chain joins TRBV28 to TRBJ2-1; 7 nucleotides align to TRBD1. The V gene's germline CDR1 is MDHEN and CDR2 SYDVKM. The CDR3 spans 14 residues. Trimming removed 10 bases from V and 0 bases from J; junction bases left unmatched: 6. The CDR3, as DNA: TGTGCCAACGTGACAGGGAGCTCCTACAATGAGCAGTTCTTC. It codes for CANVTGSSYNEQFF.

The V and J genes are TRBV30 and TRBJ1-1; 7 nucleotides match TRBD1. The V gene end was trimmed by 0 bases and the J gene end by 5 bases; junction bases not matched to a gene: 6. There are 14 residues in the CDR3. Germline loops: CDR1 GTSNPN, CDR2 SVGIG (reference sequence). Here the CDR3 DNA reads TGTGCCTGGAGTGTTGAGGGGGCATGGACTGAAGCTTTCTTT. Amino acid sequence: CAWSVEGAWTEAFF.

This clone was detected only a few times. The chain links TRBV15 to TRBJ1-2; possibly TRBD1 for D (6 bases). This CDR3 has 13 residues. Between the trimmed V and J ends, which lost 4 bases and 8 bases, there was a span of 14 bases. Germline-derived CDR1 and CDR2 are LNHNV and YYDKDF (reference sequence). CDR3: CATSIPQGRGYTF. The CDR3, as DNA: TGTGCCACCAGCATACCACAGGGACGCGGCTACACCTTC.

This clone was seen only a few times. The V and J genes are TRBV30 and TRBJ1-1; 7 bases are a match to TRBD1. The ends lost 8 bases at V and 5 bases at J; junction bases unmatched: 5. The CDR3 totals 11 residues. The germline gives CDR1 GTSNPN, CDR2 SVGIG (reference sequence). CDR3 DNA sequence: TGTGCCGGCACAGGGGAAACTGAAGCTTTCTTT. Its protein product is CAGTGETEAFF.

This clone was recorded a few times. This CDR3 is also generated by other DNA sequences in the sample. This chain links TRBV4-1 with TRBJ1-3; possibly TRBD1 for D (6 bases). CDR3 length: 15 amino acids. Trimming took off 5 bases at V and 3 bases at J, with 14 bases between the two ends. CDR1 MGHRA and CDR2 YSYEKL come from the germline V gene. The CDR3 region is CASSSRTAGGNTIYF. DNA of the CDR3: TGCGCCAGCAGCAGCCGGACAGCCGGTGGAAACACCATATATTTT.

The rearrangement joins TRBV28 to TRBJ1-4; D may be TRBD1 (5 bases). The CDR3 has 15 residues. Germline CDR1 reads MDHEN; CDR2 reads SYDVKM. V dropped 5 bases and J dropped 0 bases, with 10 bases sitting between them. The CDR3 DNA sequence: TGTGCCAGCAGTCCTCCAGGGTCAACTAATGAAAAACTGTTTTTT. This encodes CASSPPGSTNEKLFF.

This clone turned up a few times. The rearrangement uses TRBV6-5 and TRBJ1-6; tentatively, D is TRBD1 (6 bases). The germline V and J ends were trimmed by 2 bases and 10 bases, with 12 bases remaining between them. CDR1 MNHEY and CDR2 SVGAGI come from the germline V gene. CDR3 length equals 14 residues. The CDR3 DNA reads as TGTGCCAGCAGTTACGCCGGGGGGGGCTCACCCCTCCACTTT. It translates to CASSYAGGGSPLHF.

The chain is built from TRBV19 and TRBJ1-5; no reliable D call. Germline loops: CDR1 LNHDA, CDR2 SQIVND (reference sequence). V lost 8 bases and J 5 bases, leaving 13 bases between the germline ends. The CDR3 is 13 residues long. This CDR3 reads CASREARDQPQHF. The CDR3 bases are TGTGCCAGTCGGGAGGCCCGCGATCAGCCCCAGCATTTT.

V is TRBV6-5 and J is TRBJ2-1; D may be TRBD2 (5 bases). The CDR3 is 13 residues long. The V end was cut by 5 bases, the J end by 6 bases, with 11 bases between. Germline values: CDR1 MNHEY, CDR2 SVGAGI. Written as DNA, the CDR3 is TGTGCCAGCAGTCCGGACGCGGGCAATGAGCAGTTCTTC. It encodes CASSPDAGNEQFF.

The chain carries TRBV9 and TRBJ2-3; 11 bases map to TRBD2. CDR3 size: 14 residues. V was pared by 3 bases and J by 4 bases, with 1 base of the junction left unmatched. The germline CDR1 and CDR2 sequences are SGDLS and YYNGEE. CDR3 sequence (DNA): TGTGCCAGCAGCGCGGGACTAGCGGCAGATACGCAGTATTTT. Protein product: CASSAGLAADTQYF.

This clone was seen only a few times. CDR3 bases: TGCGCCAGCAGCAGTGGCGGGGGTTCCTACAATGAGCAGTTCTTC. It encodes CASSSGGGSYNEQFF. J is TRBJ2-1 and V is TRBV5-1; 7 bases match TRBD2. The CDR3 is 15 residues long. Trimming at V came to 4 bases and at J to 1 base, leaving 5 bases not matched to a gene. Germline assignment: CDR1 SGHRS and CDR2 YFSETQ. The whole variable domain, remainder taken from reference TRBV5-1 and TRBJ2-1, is KAGVTQTPRYLIKTRGQQVTLSCSPISGHRSVSWYQQTPGQGLQFLFEYFSETQRNKGNFPGRFSGRQFSNSRSEMNVSTLELGDSALYLCASSSGGGSYNEQFFGPGTRLTVL.

The chain has TRBV7-6 and TRBJ2-3; 8 bases are a match to TRBD2. From germline, CDR1 is SGHVS and CDR2 FNYEAQ. With V trimmed by 3 bases and J by 4 bases, 6 bases remained unmatched. CDR3 length: 15 amino acids. CDR3 nucleotides: TGTGCCAGCAGCTTCCAGAGCGGGGGACCAGATACGCAGTATTTT. It codes for CASSFQSGGPDTQYF.

V usage is TRBV7-9 and J usage is TRBJ1-2; D is perhaps TRBD1 (6 bases). Germline loops: CDR1 SEHNR, CDR2 FQNEAQ (reference sequence). The CDR3 extends over 13 amino acids. The V and J ends lost 1 base and 6 bases respectively, with 9 bases between them. CDR3 bases: TGTGCCAGCAGCTTAGTACAGGGACATGGCTACACCTTC. It translates to CASSLVQGHGYTF.

The sample holds a few counts of this clone. The chain combines TRBV7-2 with TRBJ1-2; no clear D. The V end was cut by 3 bases, the J end by 4 bases, with 12 bases between. Germline CDR1 reads SGHTA; CDR2 reads FQGNSA. The CDR3 is 14 amino acids. CDR3 sequence: CASSLGRPSYGYTF. CDR3 sequence (DNA): TGTGCCAGCAGCTTGGGCAGGCCCTCCTATGGCTACACCTTC. Full variable domain (outside the CDR3, taken from reference TRBV7-2 and TRBJ1-2): GAGVSQSPSNKVTEKGKDVELRCDPISGHTALYWYRQSLGQGLEFLIYFQGNSAPDKSGLPSDRFSAERTGGSVSTLTIQRTQQEDSAVYLCASSLGRPSYGYTFGSGTRLTVV.

V usage is TRBV5-4 and J usage is TRBJ2-3; 9 positions agree with TRBD1. Per the germline V gene, CDR1 is SGHNT and CDR2 is YYREEE (reference sequence). With 6 bases clipped from V and 2 bases from J, the junction kept 4 bases outside the gene matches. This CDR3 region has 14 residues. CDR3 DNA sequence: TGTGCCAGCACTGGACAGGGGCTCACAGATACGCAGTATTTT. Amino acids: CASTGQGLTDTQYF.

The chain recombines TRBV7-9 with TRBJ2-3; D ambiguous. V lost 3 bases to trimming and J lost 5 bases, with 6 bases between them. The length of the CDR3 is 12 residues. The germline V gene has CDR1 SEHNR and CDR2 FQNEAQ (reference sequence). CDR3 region: CASSLVGDTQYF. CDR3 bases: TGTGCCAGCAGCTTGGTCGGAGATACGCAGTATTTT.

The genes are TRBV2 and TRBJ1-5; 8 bases are a match to TRBD1. The V gene end was trimmed by 9 bases and the J gene end by 7 bases; junction bases not matched to a gene: 8. Looked up from germline, CDR1 is SNHLY and CDR2 is FYNNEI. The CDR3 extends over 13 amino acids. Here the CDR3 reads CASNRGFDQPQHF. The CDR3 nucleotides are TGTGCCAGTAACAGGGGGTTCGACCAGCCCCAGCATTTT.

This clone showed up just a few times. The V and J genes are TRBV19 and TRBJ1-5; 8 bases fit TRBD1. This CDR3 is 14 amino acids long. Germline V lookup: CDR1 LNHDA, CDR2 SQIVND (reference sequence). Losses at the gene ends were 4 bases for V and 5 bases for J; bases not matched to a gene: 4. Here the CDR3 reads CASSTGGRDQPQHF. DNA for the CDR3: TGTGCCAGTAGTACAGGGGGCCGAGATCAGCCCCAGCATTTT.

In this sample, this clone turned up once. This chain connects TRBV7-2 to TRBJ1-4; 9 nucleotides line up with TRBD1. From germline, CDR1 is SGHTA and CDR2 FQGNSA. After removal of 4 bases from V and 1 base from J, the junction contained 10 bases not matched to a gene. There are 18 residues in the CDR3. CDR3 sequence reads: CASSSGGQGMLTNEKLFF. CDR3 sequence (DNA): TGTGCCAGCAGCTCAGGGGGACAGGGAATGTTAACTAATGAAAAACTGTTTTTT.

This clone was found a few times. V is TRBV4-3 and J is TRBJ2-5; 10 nucleotides line up with TRBD2. Trimming took 0 bases from V and 4 from J; bases not matched to a gene: 8. This CDR3 contains 17 residues. The germline V gene encodes CDR1 LGHNA and CDR2 YSLEER. As DNA, the CDR3 is TGCGCCAGCAGCCAAGAGGGAGCGGGGGGGCCTGGAGAGACCCAGTACTTC. It yields the protein CASSQEGAGGPGETQYF.

This clone has more than one count but fewer than ten. This chain uses TRBV15 with TRBJ2-5; D not resolved. Germline CDR1 and CDR2: LNHNV and YYDKDF (reference sequence). The CDR3 covers 16 residues. V shed 0 bases and J shed 5 bases, with 16 bases lying between them. The chain's CDR3 is CATSRDLDPGGETQYF. In nucleotides, the CDR3 is TGTGCCACCAGCAGAGATCTAGATCCGGGTGGGGAGACCCAGTACTTC.